The clone carrying this TCR beta chain was found a few times. Antigen specificity is unknown. These data originate in a study of OX40 agonist ivuxolimab in advanced cancers. Across the study: Eligibility admitted prior anti-PD-1, anti-PD-L1 or anti-CTLA-4 therapy; about 39% had some. Points from the study as a whole: Nonresponders included some who also had low normalized T-cell clonal expansion. Among the lowest levels of clonal expansion were found in partial responders at 0.1-3.0 mg/kg. Researchers report that CD8+ T cells had, on average, more expanded clones than CD4+.

CDR1 SNHLY and CDR2 FYNNEI come from the germline V gene. The CDR3 length is 13 residues. Between the trimmed V and J ends, which lost 7 bases and 2 bases, there was a span of 11 bases. TCRdb keeps only in-frame clones here, not all; method: immunoSEQ multiplex PCR. The sample yields about 100,000 clones, roughly 90% seen once. This receptor was obtained from an adult with an advanced solid tumor such as melanoma, head and neck, liver or kidney cancer. The rearrangement joins TRBV2 to TRBJ2-5; D is undetermined. This sample comprised CD4+ or CD8+ T cells sorted from blood, obtained in a trial of the OX40 agonist ivuxolimab. CDR3 sequence: CASTLDGQETQYF. The CDR3 bases are TGTGCCAGCACCCTGGACGGACAAGAGACCCAGTACTTC.